The present entry profiles one T cell receptor beta chain with its context. What it binds is unknown. These data originate in a study of cytomegalovirus exposure and HLA in healthy donors. Study findings and constraints: The presence/absence work took it that sequencing depth was about the same across donors. Many donors shared some public TCRs, even though most TCR sequences were rare. Immune exposure data for these donors was limited to CMV serostatus.

The CDR3 consists of 14 residues. V lost 0 bases, J lost 6 bases, and 10 bases lay in between. Germline CDR1 reads SGDLS; CDR2 reads YYNGEE. The PCR made use of 60 Vbeta and 13 Jbeta primers. Clones were sequenced by immunoSEQ multiplex PCR, and TCRdb holds only the in-frame ones, with some missing. The sample holds about 120,000 clones; 77% are singletons and the top ten take 5.8%. This receptor was obtained from a young man in good health and CMV-seropositive. Sequencing used PBMCs. V is TRBV9 and J is TRBJ2-4; D possibly corresponds to TRBD2 (5 bases). The CDR3: CASSVGGSGNIQYF. The CDR3 nucleotides read TGTGCCAGCAGCGTAGGAGGGAGTGGAAACATTCAGTACTTC.